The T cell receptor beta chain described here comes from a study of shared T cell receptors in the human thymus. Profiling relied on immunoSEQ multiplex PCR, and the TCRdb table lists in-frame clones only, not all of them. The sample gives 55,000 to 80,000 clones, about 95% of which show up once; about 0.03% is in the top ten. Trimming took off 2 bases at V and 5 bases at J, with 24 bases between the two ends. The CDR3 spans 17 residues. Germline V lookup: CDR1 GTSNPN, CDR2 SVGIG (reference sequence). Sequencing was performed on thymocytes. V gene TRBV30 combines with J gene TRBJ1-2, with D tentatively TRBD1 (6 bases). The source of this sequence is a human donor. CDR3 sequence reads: CAWSRYTGARFRYGYTF. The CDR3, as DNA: TGTGCCTGGAGTCGGTATACGGGGGCGCGTTTTCGTTATGGCTACACCTTC.